Listed below are T cell receptor beta chains from one sample, sequenced in a study of blood T cells in healthy people across ages. TCRdb processed the 5' RACE reads anew with MiXCR; each CDR3 protein has one entry. The sample comprises about 830,000 distinct CDR3 sequences, 62% of which are singletons, and roughly 26% rests with the top ten. Sequencing was performed on blood. The source is a man aged 30-40 years in good health. Each CDR3 is given with its conserved first and last residue. D genes are given only for firm matches. Expanded clones get a size class; other rows say once, few or many, or leave the size out.

>NA|few|TRBV7-8|TRBJ2-7
TGTGCCAGCAGCTTAGAGGTTAATCACTACGAGCAGTACTTC
CASSLEVNHYEQYF
>NA|NA|TRBV10-3|TRBJ1-2
TGCGCCATCAGTGAGTTCCCAGGCGGTGCTGACTATGGCTACACCTTC
CAISEFPGGADYGYTF
>TRBD1|NA|TRBV12-3/TRBV12-4|TRBJ2-3
TGTGCCAGCACCTGGGACAGGGTGGCGGATACGCAGTATTTT
CASTWDRVADTQYF
>TRBD1|few|TRBV29-1|TRBJ1-4
TGCAGCGTTGAAACTCGTGACAGGGGTAATGAAAAACTGTTTTTT
CSVETRDRGNEKLFF
>NA|NA|TRBV27|TRBJ1-2
TGTGCCAGCAGACGGGGCAGAAACTATGGCTACACCTTC
CASRRGRNYGYTF
>NA|NA|TRBV4-1|TRBJ2-1
TGCGCCAGCAGCCAAGATAGCGCCCTCAATGAGCAGTTCTTC
CASSQDSALNEQFF
>NA|few|TRBV7-8|TRBJ2-7
TGTGCCAGCAGCAAAGGAGAAGGGGTGGCCTACGAGCAGTACTTC
CASSKGEGVAYEQYF
>NA|NA|TRBV7-9|TRBJ2-4
TGTGCCAGCAGCGAGACAGGAGCCCTTCAGTACTTC
CASSETGALQYF
>NA|NA|TRBV25-1|TRBJ2-3
TGTGCCAGCAGTGAAGCGGGGTGGACAGATACGCAGTATTTT
CASSEAGWTDTQYF
>TRBD1|NA|TRBV2|TRBJ2-5
TGTGCCAGCAGTGTAGGGGGCTCGGAGACCCAGTACTTC
CASSVGGSETQYF
>NA|NA|TRBV6-2/TRBV6-3|TRBJ2-3
TGTGCCAGCAGGACGAAAGGGGGGCCCACAGATACGCAGTATTTT
CASRTKGGPTDTQYF
>TRBD2|NA|TRBV14|TRBJ2-1
TGTGCCAGCAGCCAAGATCGGCCTAGCGGGGGCCTAAGCTCCTACAATGAGCAGTTCTTC
CASSQDRPSGGLSSYNEQFF
>NA|NA|TRBV7-2|TRBJ2-7
TGTGCCAGCAGCTCGTACACAGGGCTCTCTTCCTACGAGCAGTACTTC
CASSSYTGLSSYEQYF
>NA|few|TRBV6-5|TRBJ2-7
TGTGCCAGCAGTTACTCGCCAGGAAGCTCCTACGAGCAGTACTTC
CASSYSPGSSYEQYF
>TRBD2|NA|TRBV7-9|TRBJ2-1
TGTGCCAGCAGCCCCGGGACTAGCGGGGAGGCCCATGAGCAGTTCTTC
CASSPGTSGEAHEQFF
>TRBD2|NA|TRBV14|TRBJ2-1
TGTGCCAGCAGCCCCGGGACTAACCGAGGCTATGAGCAGTTCTTC
CASSPGTNRGYEQFF
>NA|NA|TRBV5-1|TRBJ2-1
TGCGCCAGCAGCACAGAACCGGCGAGGTCCTACAATGAGCAGTTCTTC
CASSTEPARSYNEQFF
>NA|NA|TRBV7-9|TRBJ2-3
TGTGCCAGCACCGCAGGACGACACACAGATACGCAGTATTTT
CASTAGRHTDTQYF
>NA|NA|TRBV27|TRBJ2-7
TGTGCCAGCAGTTTATTATACGGGGCCTACGAGCAGTACTTC
CASSLLYGAYEQYF
>TRBD2|NA|TRBV2|TRBJ2-5
TGTGCCAGCAGTGGTGCGACTAGCGGGGAAGAGACCCAGTACTTC
CASSGATSGEETQYF
>TRBD1|NA|TRBV5-5|TRBJ2-3
TGTGCCAGCAGCTACCAGGGGGTCGGGGATACGCAGTATTTT
CASSYQGVGDTQYF
>NA|few|TRBV6-2/TRBV6-3|TRBJ2-7
TGTGCCAGCAGTTACTCTACTAGACGTGACGAGCAGTACTTC
CASSYSTRRDEQYF
>TRBD2|few|TRBV10-3|TRBJ2-5
TGTGCCATCAGTGTCCTAGCGGGGGTGTCCTCAGAGACCCAGTACTTC
CAISVLAGVSSETQYF
>NA|NA|TRBV20-1|TRBJ2-7
TGCAGTGCTAGAGGCGGCCCCCACTACGAGCAGTACTTC
CSARGGPHYEQYF
>NA|NA|TRBV5-6|TRBJ1-5
TGTGGCAGGCGGCGGCATCAGCCCCAGCATTTT
CGRRRHQPQHF
>NA|NA|TRBV4-3|TRBJ1-2
TGCGCCAGCAGCGAAGGAGGGGCGGCTACTAACTATGGCTACACCTTC
CASSEGGAATNYGYTF
>NA|once|TRBV20-1|TRBJ1-2
TGCAGTGCCGTCGAGGGGGGAGCTAACTATGGCTACACCTTC
CSAVEGGANYGYTF
>NA|NA|TRBV15|TRBJ1-5
TGTGCCACCAGCAGAGACCGGACCCTCAGGGTATGGCCCCAGCATTTT
CATSRDRTLRVWPQHF
>NA|few|TRBV7-2|TRBJ1-4
TGTGCCAGCAGCGCGGGGGCTAATGAAAAACTGTTTTTT
CASSAGANEKLFF